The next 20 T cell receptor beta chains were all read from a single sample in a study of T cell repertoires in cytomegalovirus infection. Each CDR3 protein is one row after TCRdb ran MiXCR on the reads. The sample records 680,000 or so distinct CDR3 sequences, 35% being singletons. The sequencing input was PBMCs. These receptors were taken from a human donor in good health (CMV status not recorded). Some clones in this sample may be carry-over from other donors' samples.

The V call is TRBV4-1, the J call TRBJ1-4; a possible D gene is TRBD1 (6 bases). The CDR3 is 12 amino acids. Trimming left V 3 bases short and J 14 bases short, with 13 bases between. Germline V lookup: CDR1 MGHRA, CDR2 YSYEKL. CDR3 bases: TGCGCCAGCAGCCACCCACAGGGCTGGCTGTTTTTT. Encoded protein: CASSHPQGWLFF.

The CDR3 spells CASSKGLAGAYEQYF. CDR3 nucleotides: TGTGCCAGCAGTAAGGGACTAGCGGGAGCCTACGAGCAGTACTTC. The genes are TRBV6-1 and TRBJ2-7, with 14 bases identical to TRBD2. V was pared by 5 bases and J by 2 bases, with 2 bases of the junction left unmatched. CDR1 is MNHNS and CDR2 is SASEGT in the germline V gene. CDR3 size: 15 residues.

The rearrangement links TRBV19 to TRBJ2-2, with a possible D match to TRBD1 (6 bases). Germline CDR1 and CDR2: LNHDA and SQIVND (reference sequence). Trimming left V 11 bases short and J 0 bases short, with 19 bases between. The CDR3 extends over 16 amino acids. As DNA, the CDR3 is TGTGCCCGTCAAGTATCCGGGACAACGAACACCGGGGAGCTGTTTTTT. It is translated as CARQVSGTTNTGELFF.

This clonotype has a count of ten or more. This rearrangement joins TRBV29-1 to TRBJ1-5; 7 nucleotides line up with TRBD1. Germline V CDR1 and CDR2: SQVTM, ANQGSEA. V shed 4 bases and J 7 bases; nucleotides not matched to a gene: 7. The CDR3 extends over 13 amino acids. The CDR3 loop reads CSVGYRGEQPQHF. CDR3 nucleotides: TGCAGCGTTGGGTACAGGGGAGAACAGCCCCAGCATTTT. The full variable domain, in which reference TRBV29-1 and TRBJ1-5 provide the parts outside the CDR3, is SAVISQKPSRDICQRGTSLTIQCQVDSQVTMMFWYRQQPGQSLTLIATANQGSEATYESGFVIDKFPISRPNLTFSTLTVSNMSPEDSSIYLCSVGYRGEQPQHFGDGTRLSIL.

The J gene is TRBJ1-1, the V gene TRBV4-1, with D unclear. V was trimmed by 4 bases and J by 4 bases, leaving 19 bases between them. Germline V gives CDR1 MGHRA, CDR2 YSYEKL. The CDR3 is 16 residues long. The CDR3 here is CASSRTVLSGSTEAFF. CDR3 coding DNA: TGCGCCAGCAGCCGCACCGTTCTATCCGGGTCCACTGAAGCTTTCTTT.

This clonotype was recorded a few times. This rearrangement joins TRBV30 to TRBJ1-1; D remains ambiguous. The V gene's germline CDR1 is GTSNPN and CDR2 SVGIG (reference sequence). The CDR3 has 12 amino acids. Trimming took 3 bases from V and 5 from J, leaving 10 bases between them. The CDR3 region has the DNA TGTGCCTGGAGGTTCCCCAAGACTGAAGCTTTCTTT. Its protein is CAWRFPKTEAFF. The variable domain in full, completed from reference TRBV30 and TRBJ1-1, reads SQTIHQWPATLVQPVGSPLSLECTVEGTSNPNLYWYRQAAGRGLQLLFYSVGIGQISSEVPQNLSASRPQDRQFILSSKKLLLSDSGFYLCAWRFPKTEAFFGQGTRLTVV.

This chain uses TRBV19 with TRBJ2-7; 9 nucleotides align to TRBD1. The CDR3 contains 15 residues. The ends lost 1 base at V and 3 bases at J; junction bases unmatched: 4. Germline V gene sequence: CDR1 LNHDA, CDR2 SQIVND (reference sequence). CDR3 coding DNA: TGTGCCAGTAGTATAGGCGGGACAGGGATCTACGAGCAGTACTTC. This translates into CASSIGGTGIYEQYF.

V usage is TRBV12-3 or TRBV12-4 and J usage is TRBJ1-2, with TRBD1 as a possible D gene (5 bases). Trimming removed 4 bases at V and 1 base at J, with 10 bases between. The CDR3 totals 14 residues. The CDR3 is CASSYDSLNYGYTF. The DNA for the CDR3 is TGTGCCAGCAGTTATGACAGCCTTAACTATGGCTACACCTTC.

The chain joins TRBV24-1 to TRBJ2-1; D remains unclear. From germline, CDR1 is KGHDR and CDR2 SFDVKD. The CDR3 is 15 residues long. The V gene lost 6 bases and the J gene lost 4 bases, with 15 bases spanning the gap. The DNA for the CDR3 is TGTGCCACCAGTCCAACCCGGGCCGGTTACAATGAGCAGTTCTTC. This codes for CATSPTRAGYNEQFF.

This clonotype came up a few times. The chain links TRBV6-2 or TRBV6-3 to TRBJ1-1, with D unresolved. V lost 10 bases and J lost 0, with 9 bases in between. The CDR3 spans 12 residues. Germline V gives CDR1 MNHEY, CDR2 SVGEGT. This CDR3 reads CATRDLNTEAFF. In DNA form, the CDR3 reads TGTGCCACTAGGGATCTGAACACTGAAGCTTTCTTT.

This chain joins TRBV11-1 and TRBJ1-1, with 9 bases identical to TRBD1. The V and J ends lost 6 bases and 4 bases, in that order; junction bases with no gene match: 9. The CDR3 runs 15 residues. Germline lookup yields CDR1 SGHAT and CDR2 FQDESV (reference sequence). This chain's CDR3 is CASSHEGQGATEAFF. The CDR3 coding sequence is TGTGCCAGCAGTCACGAGGGACAGGGTGCCACTGAAGCTTTCTTT. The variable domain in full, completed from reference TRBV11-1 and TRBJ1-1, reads EAEVAQSPRYKITEKSQAVAFWCDPISGHATLYWYRQILGQGPELLVQFQDESVVDDSQLPKDRFSAERLKGVDSTLKIQPAELGDSAMYLCASSHEGQGATEAFFGQGTRLTVV.

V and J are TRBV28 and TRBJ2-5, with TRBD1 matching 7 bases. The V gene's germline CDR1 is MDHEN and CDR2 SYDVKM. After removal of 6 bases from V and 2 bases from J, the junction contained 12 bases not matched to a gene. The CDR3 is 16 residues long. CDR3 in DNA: TGTGCCAGCAGCCCTACAGGGGCCGAGACTCAAGAGACCCAGTACTTC. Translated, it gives CASSPTGAETQETQYF.

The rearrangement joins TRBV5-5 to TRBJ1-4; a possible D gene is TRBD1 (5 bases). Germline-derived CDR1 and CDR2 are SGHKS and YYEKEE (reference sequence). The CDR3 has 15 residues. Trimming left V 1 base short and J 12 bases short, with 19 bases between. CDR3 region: CASSLQGPGLLQLFF. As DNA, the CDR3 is TGTGCCAGCAGCTTGCAGGGTCCGGGGTTGCTTCAACTGTTTTTT.

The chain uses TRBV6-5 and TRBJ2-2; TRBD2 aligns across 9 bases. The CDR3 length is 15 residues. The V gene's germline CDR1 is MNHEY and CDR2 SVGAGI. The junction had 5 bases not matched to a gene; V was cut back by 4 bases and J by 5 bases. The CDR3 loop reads CASSWGTSPTGELFF. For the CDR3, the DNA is TGTGCCAGCAGTTGGGGGACTAGCCCGACCGGGGAGCTGTTTTTT.

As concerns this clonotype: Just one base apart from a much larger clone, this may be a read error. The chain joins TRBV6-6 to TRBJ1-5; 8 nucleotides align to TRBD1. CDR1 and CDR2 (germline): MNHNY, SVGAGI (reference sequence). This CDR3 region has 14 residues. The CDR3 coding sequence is TGTGGCAGCAGCACTGACAGGGGAGGTCAGCCCCAGCATTTT. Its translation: CGSSTDRGGQPQHF.

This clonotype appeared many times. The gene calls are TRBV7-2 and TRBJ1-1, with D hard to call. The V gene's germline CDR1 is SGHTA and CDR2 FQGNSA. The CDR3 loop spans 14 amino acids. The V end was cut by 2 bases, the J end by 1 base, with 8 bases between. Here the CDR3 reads CASSLWIANTEAFF. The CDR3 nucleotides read TGTGCCAGCAGCTTATGGATAGCGAACACTGAAGCTTTCTTT.

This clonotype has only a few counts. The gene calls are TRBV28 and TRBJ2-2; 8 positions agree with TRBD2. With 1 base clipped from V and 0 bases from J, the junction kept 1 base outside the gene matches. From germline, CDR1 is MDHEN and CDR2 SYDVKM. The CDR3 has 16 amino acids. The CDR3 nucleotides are TGTGCCAGCAGTTTATCGGGACTAGCGAACACCGGGGAGCTGTTTTTT. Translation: CASSLSGLANTGELFF.

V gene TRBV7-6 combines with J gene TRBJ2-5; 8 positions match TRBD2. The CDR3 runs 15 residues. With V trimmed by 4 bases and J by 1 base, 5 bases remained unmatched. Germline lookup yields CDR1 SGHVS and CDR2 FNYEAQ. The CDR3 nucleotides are TGTGCCAGCAGCTCAGCGGGGGCGGTCCAAGAGACCCAGTACTTC. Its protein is CASSSAGAVQETQYF.

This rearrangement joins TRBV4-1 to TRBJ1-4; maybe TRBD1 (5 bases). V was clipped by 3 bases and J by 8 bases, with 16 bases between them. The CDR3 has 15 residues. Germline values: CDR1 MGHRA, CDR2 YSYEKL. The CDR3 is CASSQYPGPGEKLFF. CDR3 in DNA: TGCGCCAGCAGCCAGTACCCGGGGCCTGGGGAAAAACTGTTTTTT.

Written as DNA, the CDR3 is TGTGCCAGCAGTTACCCGGGACGGAAGTACTTC. Its protein is CASSYPGRKYF. The genes are TRBV28 and TRBJ2-7, with D tentatively TRBD1 or TRBD2 (5 bases each). The CDR3 totals 11 residues. Germline V CDR1 and CDR2: MDHEN, SYDVKM. V was shortened by 4 bases and J by 11 bases, with 12 bases between the two germline ends.